The rows below give T cell receptor beta chains drawn from one sample of a study of Ad26.COV2.S vaccination and SARS-CoV-2 variants. The method was immunoSEQ multiplex PCR; TCRdb's version includes in-frame clones alone and lacks a portion of them. The table includes about 440,000 clones, 87% detected once. The sample was peripheral blood, taken in a trial of Ad26.COV2.S vaccine versus placebo. These receptors all stem from a person aged 18-65 years who received the Ad26.COV2.S COVID-19 vaccine or a placebo. Both conserved end residues are part of each CDR3. A D gene is named only where the DNA matches it firmly. Clone size is given for some rows only: seen once, a few or many times, or a class if the clone is expanded.

v_call,d_call,clone_size,j_call,cdr3_aa,cdr3_nt
TRBV2,-,-,TRBJ1-5,CASSQDRRNQPQHF,TGTGCCAGCAGCCAGGACAGACGCAATCAGCCCCAGCATTTT
TRBV29-1,-,-,TRBJ2-1,CSVDEGSYNEQFF,TGCAGCGTTGATGAGGGCTCTTACAATGAGCAGTTCTTC
TRBV19,TRBD1,few,TRBJ1-5,CASSDRDSNQPQHF,TGTGCCAGCTCGGACAGGGATAGCAATCAGCCCCAGCATTTT
TRBV9,TRBD1,-,TRBJ1-2,CASSVRTGDGYTF,TGTGCCAGCAGCGTACGGACAGGGGACGGCTACACCTTC
TRBV15,-,-,TRBJ2-6,CATSREPGANVLTF,TGTGCCACCAGCAGAGAACCCGGGGCCAACGTCCTGACTTTC
TRBV5-4,TRBD1,-,TRBJ1-1,CASSPPGTGNTEAFF,TGTGCCAGCAGCCCGCCCGGGACAGGGAACACTGAAGCTTTCTTT
TRBV7-9,TRBD2,-,TRBJ2-3,CASSPPAASGDTDTQYF,TGTGCCAGCAGCCCACCGGCGGCTAGCGGTGACACAGATACGCAGTATTTT
TRBV12-3/TRBV12-4,-,-,TRBJ1-2,CATAKGGNYGYTF,TGTGCCACCGCGAAAGGAGGGAACTATGGCTACACCTTC
TRBV7-2,-,-,TRBJ1-1,CASRVSRAVNTEAFF,TGTGCCAGCAGGGTATCCAGGGCAGTGAACACTGAAGCTTTCTTT
TRBV6-5,-,-,TRBJ1-2,CASSYSRQTGYTF,TGTGCCAGCAGTTACTCGAGGCAGACCGGCTACACCTTC
TRBV5-1,TRBD1,-,TRBJ1-1,CASSLNGQVGTEAFF,TGCGCCAGCAGCTTGAACGGACAGGTGGGCACTGAAGCTTTCTTT
TRBV7-9,-,-,TRBJ1-4,CASSASLGNNEKLFF,TGTGCCAGCAGCGCCTCATTGGGGAATAATGAAAAACTGTTTTTT
TRBV15,-,-,TRBJ1-5,CATSRGGSGNQPQHF,TGTGCCACCAGCAGGGGAGGGAGCGGTAATCAGCCCCAGCATTTT
TRBV30,-,-,TRBJ2-1,CAWSAQGAEQFF,TGTGCCTGGAGTGCACAGGGAGCTGAGCAGTTCTTC
TRBV6-6,TRBD1,-,TRBJ2-7,CASSAGDRARDEQYF,TGTGCCAGCAGTGCAGGGGACAGGGCCAGGGACGAGCAGTACTTC
TRBV5-4,-,-,TRBJ1-2,CASSLGVRTDYGYTF,TGTGCCAGCAGCCTGGGAGTACGGACCGACTATGGCTACACCTTC
TRBV28,TRBD2,-,TRBJ2-1,CAITSGSSYNEQFF,TGTGCCATCACTAGCGGAAGCTCCTACAATGAGCAGTTCTTC
TRBV5-4,-,once,TRBJ1-2,CASSLAGARYGYTF,TGTGCCAGCAGCTTAGCAGGGGCCCGCTATGGCTACACCTTC
TRBV6-5,TRBD1,-,TRBJ1-4,CASRGTGARGEKLFF,TGTGCCAGCAGGGGGACAGGGGCCCGGGGTGAAAAACTGTTTTTT
TRBV3-1/TRBV3-2,-,-,TRBJ2-7,CASSQGDSYEQYF,TGTGCCAGCAGCCAAGGAGACTCCTACGAGCAGTACTTC
TRBV6-5,-,-,TRBJ1-1,CASSYEGRHTEAFF,TGTGCCAGCAGTTACGAGGGGAGGCACACTGAAGCTTTCTTT
TRBV7-2,-,-,TRBJ1-1,CASSLYENTEAFF,TGTGCCAGCAGCTTGTATGAGAACACTGAAGCTTTCTTT
TRBV28,-,-,TRBJ2-7,CATHSGIHIDEQYF,TGTGCCACCCACTCGGGCATCCATATCGACGAGCAGTACTTC
TRBV3-1/TRBV3-2,-,-,TRBJ2-2,CASSQRGPNTGELFF,TGTGCCAGCAGCCAACGGGGACCGAACACCGGGGAGCTGTTTTTT
TRBV27,TRBD1,-,TRBJ2-1,CASRRQGFPLRDEQFF,TGTGCCAGCAGACGACAGGGGTTTCCTTTGCGAGATGAGCAGTTCTTC
TRBV9,-,-,TRBJ2-5,CASSVGLRETQYF,TGTGCCAGCAGCGTAGGGCTACGGGAGACCCAGTACTTC
TRBV24-1,TRBD2,-,TRBJ2-1,CATRAGGLNEQFF,TGTGCCACCAGGGCGGGAGGGCTGAATGAGCAGTTCTTC
TRBV5-1,TRBD2,once,TRBJ2-5,CASSLLAGTASGTQYF,TGCGCCAGCAGCTTGCTAGCGGGGACAGCCAGCGGGACCCAGTACTTC
TRBV19,-,-,TRBJ1-4,CATRRPTNEKLFF,TGTGCCACCAGACGGCCGACTAATGAAAAACTGTTTTTT
TRBV9,TRBD2,once,TRBJ2-1,CASSEGLAGYSSYNEQFF,TGTGCCAGCAGCGAGGGACTAGCGGGTTACAGCTCCTACAATGAGCAGTTCTTC
TRBV6-5,-,-,TRBJ1-2,CASSPRGYGYTF,TGTGCCAGCAGTCCTCGGGGGTATGGCTACACCTTC
TRBV9,TRBD2,-,TRBJ2-5,CASSVGGLEGETQYF,TGTGCCAGCAGCGTAGGAGGACTAGAGGGAGAGACCCAGTACTTC
TRBV20-1,-,-,TRBJ2-5,CSARLGTQYF,TGCAGTGCTAGACTGGGGACCCAGTACTTC
TRBV4-1,TRBD1,-,TRBJ1-1,CASRPLSGQDEAFF,TGCGCCAGCAGACCCCTTTCTGGACAGGATGAAGCTTTCTTT
TRBV6-5,TRBD1,-,TRBJ1-5,CASRTGGLSNQPQHF,TGTGCCAGCAGGACAGGGGGCTTGAGCAATCAGCCCCAGCATTTT
TRBV18,TRBD1,-,TRBJ1-1,CASSPTGGYTEAFF,TGTGCCAGCTCACCGACAGGGGGCTACACTGAAGCTTTCTTT
TRBV28,TRBD1,-,TRBJ2-3,CASSGDRGGDTQYF,TGTGCCAGCAGCGGGGACAGGGGAGGGGATACGCAGTATTTT
TRBV15,-,-,TRBJ2-1,CATSRPTANEQFF,TGTGCCACCAGCAGACCGACAGCTAATGAGCAGTTCTTC
TRBV5-1,TRBD2,once,TRBJ2-1,CASSLAGGLAGGAYNEQFF,TGCGCCAGCAGCTTGGCCGGGGGACTAGCGGGAGGGGCCTACAATGAGCAGTTCTTC
TRBV4-3,-,-,TRBJ1-2,CASSHLAAKVGYTF,TGCGCCAGCAGCCACCTCGCGGCGAAAGTAGGCTACACCTTC
TRBV6-5,-,-,TRBJ2-6,CASSLGGTGANVLTF,TGTGCCAGCAGTCTTGGCGGGACTGGGGCCAACGTCCTGACTTTC
TRBV6-2/TRBV6-3,-,once,TRBJ2-7,CASSKPHGRTSYEQYF,TGTGCCAGCAGTAAACCTCACGGACGGACCTCCTACGAGCAGTACTTC
TRBV10-3,-,-,TRBJ2-7,CASLRTAGIASSDEQYF,TGTGCCAGCCTACGAACCGCAGGCATAGCGTCGTCCGACGAGCAGTACTTC
TRBV6-2/TRBV6-3,TRBD2,-,TRBJ2-3,CASSTRSRTSVSPDTQYF,TGTGCCAGCAGTACCCGCTCGCGGACTAGTGTCTCCCCAGATACGCAGTATTTT
TRBV29-1,-,-,TRBJ2-7,CSVEGPQGHEQYF,TGCAGCGTTGAAGGTCCCCAGGGACACGAGCAGTACTTC